These 14 T cell receptor beta chains share one sample of origin, sequenced in a study of tumor T cells in aggressive B-cell lymphoma. The method was immunoSEQ multiplex PCR; TCRdb's version includes in-frame clones alone and lacks a portion of them. The repertoire consists of about 3,300 clones, with approximately 89% occurring once and the leading ten covering 4.5% to 7%. The sequencing input was tumor tissue. The receptors were sampled from an adult with diffuse large B cell lymphoma.

CDR3 sequence (DNA): TGTGCCAGCAGCAAACAGGGGGCGGACTATAATTCACCCCTCCACTTT. Translation gives CASSKQGADYNSPLHF. The V call is TRBV13, the J call TRBJ1-6; 9 bases align to TRBD1. CDR3 length equals 16 residues. Germline V lookup: CDR1 PRHDT, CDR2 FYEKMQ (reference sequence). Trimming at V came to 5 bases and at J to 3 bases, leaving 5 bases not matched to a gene.

The gene calls are TRBV25-1 and TRBJ1-1; a possible D gene is TRBD1 (6 bases). V dropped 5 bases and J dropped 1 base, with 11 bases sitting between them. In germline, CDR1 is MGHDK, CDR2 SYGVNS. The CDR3 totals 14 residues. CDR3 in amino acids: CASSPGQSNTEAFF. The CDR3 DNA is TGTGCCAGCAGTCCTGGACAGTCGAACACTGAAGCTTTCTTT.

This chain connects TRBV19 to TRBJ2-1, with TRBD1 matching over 8 bases. The germline CDR1 and CDR2 sequences are LNHDA and SQIVND (reference sequence). There are 15 residues in the CDR3. J gave up 5 bases and V 4 bases, and 7 bases lay outside the gene matches. The CDR3 DNA is TGTGCCAGTAGTAAACAGGGGGATTCGAACAATGAGCAGTTCTTC. This gives the protein CASSKQGDSNNEQFF. Supplemented by reference TRBV19 and TRBJ2-1, the full variable domain reads DGGITQSPKYLFRKEGQNVTLSCEQNLNHDAMYWYRQDPGQGLRLIYYSQIVNDFQKGDIAEGYSVSREKKESFPLTVTSAQKNPTAFYLCASSKQGDSNNEQFFGPGTRLTVL.

With respect to this clone: A junction end diverges from the germline sequence, so it may reflect a read error. This chain links TRBV9 with TRBJ2-7; 10 nucleotides align to TRBD2. Germline V gives CDR1 SGDLS, CDR2 YYNGEE. The CDR3 runs to 15 residues. CDR3 nucleotide sequence: TGTGCCAGCAGCGTTGCTAGCGGGGGAACCTACGAACAGTACTTC. Amino acids: CASSVASGGTYEQYF.

Remarks on this clone: A junction end diverges from the germline sequence, so it may reflect a read error. The chain recombines TRBV7-7 with TRBJ2-2; 9 bases align to TRBD1. CDR1 is SSHAT, CDR2 FNYEAQ, per germline (reference sequence). The CDR3 has 12 amino acids. The CDR3 DNA sequence: TGTGCTAGCAGGACAGGGGCCGGGGAGCTGTTTTTT. Protein: CASRTGAGELFF.

This sequence joins TRBV19 and TRBJ1-6, with D possibly being TRBD1 (5 bases). The CDR3 extends over 14 amino acids. Trimming removed 5 bases at V and 9 bases at J, with 14 bases between. Germline CDR1 is LNHDA and CDR2 is SQIVND (reference sequence). The CDR3 DNA is TGTGCCAGTAGTTCAGGAGGGGTGGGTTCACCCCTCCACTTT. Encoded protein: CASSSGGVGSPLHF. Based on the CDR3 plus reference TRBV19 and TRBJ1-6, the full variable domain is DGGITQSPKYLFRKEGQNVTLSCEQNLNHDAMYWYRQDPGQGLRLIYYSQIVNDFQKGDIAEGYSVSREKKESFPLTVTSAQKNPTAFYLCASSSGGVGSPLHFGNGTRLTVT.

This sequence joins TRBV27 and TRBJ1-5; no clear D gene. Germline V lookup: CDR1 MNHEY, CDR2 SMNVEV (reference sequence). V was cut by 5 bases and J by 0 bases, with 11 bases left in between. This CDR3 is 15 amino acids long. The CDR3 here is CASSTTGYSNQPQHF. DNA of the CDR3: TGTGCCAGCAGTACCACCGGTTATAGCAATCAGCCCCAGCATTTT.

V is TRBV5-4 and J is TRBJ2-1; 9 nucleotides match TRBD2. The CDR3 runs to 17 residues. Germline loops: CDR1 SGHNT, CDR2 YYREEE (reference sequence). V lost 4 bases, J lost 2 bases, and 10 bases stayed unmatched. The CDR3 region is CASSGGISSGTYNEQFF. The DNA for the CDR3 is TGTGCCAGCAGCGGGGGTATATCTAGCGGGACCTACAATGAGCAGTTCTTC.

V and J are TRBV7-2 and TRBJ1-5; tentatively, D is TRBD1 (5 bases). The V gene's germline CDR1 is SGHTA and CDR2 FQGNSA. The CDR3 length is 12 residues. Trimming took off 2 bases at V and 7 bases at J, with 6 bases between the two ends. The CDR3 loop is CASSLRGQPQHF. As DNA, the CDR3 is TGTGCCAGCAGCTTAAGGGGCCAGCCCCAGCATTTT. Together with reference TRBV7-2 and TRBJ1-5, the CDR3 gives the full variable domain: GAGVSQSPSNKVTEKGKDVELRCDPISGHTALYWYRQSLGQGLEFLIYFQGNSAPDKSGLPSDRFSAERTGGSVSTLTIQRTQQEDSAVYLCASSLRGQPQHFGDGTRLSIL.

The chain employs TRBV5-4 and TRBJ2-1, with D possibly TRBD1 on 6 matching bases. The germline gives CDR1 SGHNT, CDR2 YYREEE (reference sequence). The length of the CDR3 is 16 residues. V lost 4 bases and J 0 bases, leaving 14 bases between the germline ends. CDR3 protein: CASSPKTGSSYNEQFF. The CDR3 DNA sequence: TGTGCCAGCAGCCCCAAAACAGGGAGCTCCTACAATGAGCAGTTCTTC.

Only one count was recorded for this clone. This chain joins TRBV5-5 and TRBJ2-5; D may be TRBD1 (6 bases). The length of the CDR3 is 12 residues. With 1 base removed from V and 5 bases from J, the gap between germline ends came to 6 bases. Germline-derived CDR1 and CDR2 are SGHKS and YYEKEE (reference sequence). CDR3 region: CASSLRGETQYF. The DNA for the CDR3 is TGTGCCAGCAGCTTGAGGGGGGAGACCCAGTACTTC.

A single count supports this clone. The chain employs TRBV7-9 and TRBJ2-1, with 10 nucleotides matching TRBD2. The CDR3 runs 15 residues. The trim removed 6 bases at V and 2 bases at J, leaving 4 bases unmatched. Per the germline V gene, CDR1 is SEHNR and CDR2 is FQNEAQ (reference sequence). CDR3 in amino acids: CASRPLAGAYNEQFF. Written as DNA, the CDR3 is TGTGCCAGCAGGCCCCTAGCGGGAGCCTACAATGAGCAGTTCTTC.

V is TRBV7-9 and J is TRBJ1-2; 10 bases are shared with TRBD1. The CDR3 runs to 15 residues. Germline-derived CDR1 and CDR2 are SEHNR and FQNEAQ (reference sequence). V was pared by 6 bases and J by 5 bases, with 9 bases of the junction left unmatched. CDR3 nucleotides: TGTGCCAGCAGTGACTCCGGGACAGGGGTATATGGCTACACCTTC. Protein sequence: CASSDSGTGVYGYTF.

The chain links TRBV4-1 to TRBJ1-2; TRBD1 might be the D (6 bases). CDR1 and CDR2 (germline): MGHRA, YSYEKL. The ends were cut back, 2 bases at V and 0 bases at J, with 7 bases in the middle. This CDR3 is 14 amino acids long. CDR3 residues: CASSQRTANYGYTF. As DNA, the CDR3 is TGCGCCAGCAGCCAAAGGACAGCTAACTATGGCTACACCTTC.